The next 25 T cell receptor beta chains were all read from a single sample in a study of early T cells in non-severe SARS-CoV-2 infection. TCRdb re-called the 5' RACE reads with MiXCR, one entry per CDR3 protein. The sample has tens of thousands of distinct CDR3 sequences, 4.9% seen once; the top ten hold around 4.9%. What was sequenced was whole blood. These receptors all come from an adult who was a healthcare worker with PCR-confirmed SARS-CoV-2 infection or an uninfected control (not recorded which).

This chain connects TRBV5-5 to TRBJ2-2, with no clear D. Germline V gives CDR1 SGHKS, CDR2 YYEKEE (reference sequence). V lost 0 bases, J lost 1 base, and 7 bases lay in between. There are 15 residues in the CDR3. The DNA for the CDR3 is TGTGCCAGCAGCTTGGATGTAGGGAACACCGGGGAGCTGTTTTTT. This sequence encodes CASSLDVGNTGELFF.

This clonotype was detected ten times or more. This sequence joins TRBV29-1 and TRBJ2-7; D might be TRBD2 (5 bases). The CDR3 loop spans 10 amino acids. V was trimmed by 5 bases and J by 5 bases, leaving 7 bases between them. Germline lookup yields CDR1 SQVTM and CDR2 ANQGSEA. The CDR3 reads CSVQEDEQYF. CDR3 bases: TGCAGCGTTCAGGAGGACGAGCAGTACTTC.

The chain couples TRBV4-1 to TRBJ2-1, with 7 positions matching TRBD2. Per the germline V gene, CDR1 is MGHRA and CDR2 is YSYEKL. V lost 2 bases and J lost 4; bases outside the gene matches: 8. There are 16 residues in the CDR3. In DNA, the CDR3 is TGCGCCAGCAGCCAAATCGGGAGCGGGATATACAATGAGCAGTTCTTC. Translating it yields CASSQIGSGIYNEQFF.

Ten or more counts support this clonotype. This chain connects TRBV10-3 to TRBJ2-5; tentatively, D is TRBD1 (5 bases). Trimming stripped 6 bases from V and 2 bases from J, with 10 bases between. The CDR3 loop spans 13 amino acids. Germline values: CDR1 ENHRY, CDR2 SYGVKD. This chain's CDR3 is CAISDRPQETQYF. CDR3 nucleotide sequence: TGTGCCATCAGCGACAGACCTCAAGAGACCCAGTACTTC.

V and J are TRBV9 and TRBJ2-7; the match to TRBD1 covers 7 bases. Germline CDR1 SGDLS, CDR2 YYNGEE. Germline trimming cut 3 bases from V and 2 bases from J; bases unmatched to any gene: 2. This CDR3 contains 13 residues. In DNA, the CDR3 is TGTGCCAGCAGCGCCGGACAGGCCTACGAGCAGTACTTC. It specifies CASSAGQAYEQYF.

In this sample, this clonotype turned up a few times. This chain joins TRBV6-5 and TRBJ2-2; TRBD2 aligns across 8 bases. CDR1 is MNHEY, CDR2 SVGAGI, per germline. The CDR3 runs to 14 residues. Trimming took 7 bases from V and 0 from J; bases not matched to a gene: 1. CDR3 sequence reads: CASKTSANTGELFF. CDR3 DNA: TGTGCCAGCAAGACTAGCGCGAACACCGGGGAGCTGTTTTTT.

The chain employs TRBV11-2 and TRBJ2-7; no definite D call. The V end was cut by 1 base, the J end by 5 bases, with 18 bases between. Germline CDR1 reads SGHAT; CDR2 reads FQNNGV. This CDR3 is built from 16 residues. The CDR3 is CASSLAQALPLDEQYF. The CDR3 region has the DNA TGTGCCAGCAGCTTAGCCCAAGCGCTCCCCTTGGACGAGCAGTACTTC.

This clonotype was observed many times. V is TRBV6-5 and J is TRBJ2-7; D may correspond to TRBD1 or TRBD2 (5 bases each). The germline V gene has CDR1 MNHEY and CDR2 SVGAGI. The CDR3 has 15 amino acids. V was shortened by 2 bases and J by 5 bases, with 16 bases between the two germline ends. The CDR3 here is CASSYGGIALDEQYF. The CDR3 DNA reads as TGTGCCAGCAGTTACGGGGGTATCGCCCTAGACGAGCAGTACTTC.

There are many counts of this clonotype. The chain carries TRBV20-1 and TRBJ2-4; weak D call: TRBD2 (6 bases). The germline V gene has CDR1 DFQATT and CDR2 SNEGSKA (reference sequence). This CDR3 spans 12 amino acids. With 8 bases removed from V and 0 bases from J, the gap between germline ends came to 8 bases. The CDR3 DNA follows: TGCAGTTCAGCGGGAGCCAAAAACATTCAGTACTTC. Residues: CSSAGAKNIQYF.

In its sample, this clonotype was seen many times. This chain joins TRBV20-1 and TRBJ1-6, with 7 bases that match TRBD1. The CDR3 is made up of 12 amino acids. Germline lookup yields CDR1 DFQATT and CDR2 SNEGSKA (reference sequence). The trim removed 1 base at V and 15 bases at J, leaving 6 bases unmatched. The CDR3: CSARGGTALLHF. In DNA, the CDR3 is TGCAGTGCTAGAGGGGGGACAGCGCTCCTCCACTTT.

This clonotype has a count of ten or more. The genes are TRBV20-1 and TRBJ2-3; 13 bases are shared with TRBD2. This CDR3 comprises 17 residues. The V segment lost 6 bases and the J segment 6 bases; nucleotides outside the gene matches: 15. Germline loops: CDR1 DFQATT, CDR2 SNEGSKA (reference sequence). The chain's CDR3 is CSASTSGRAYKKDTQYF. CDR3 in DNA: TGCAGTGCCTCTACTAGCGGGAGGGCCTATAAGAAGGATACGCAGTATTTT.

There are many counts of this clonotype. The chain uses TRBV3-1 and TRBJ2-1, with D possibly matching TRBD2 (6 bases). Trimming stripped 5 bases from V and 9 bases from J, with 17 bases between. The CDR3 runs to 14 residues. Germline lookup yields CDR1 LGHDT and CDR2 YNNKEL (reference sequence). CDR3 sequence (DNA): TGTGCCAGCAGCAGGGGACTCCTGGGGGTTGAGCAGTTCTTC. Encoded protein: CASSRGLLGVEQFF.

The sample holds many counts of this clonotype. The chain employs TRBV14 and TRBJ1-1, with unresolved D. Trimming left V 4 bases short and J 0 bases short, with 12 bases between. The CDR3 contains 15 residues. The germline V gene has CDR1 SGHDN and CDR2 FVKESK. In DNA form, the CDR3 reads TGTGCCAGCAGCCGAAGTAACACCCTGAACACTGAAGCTTTCTTT. This sequence encodes CASSRSNTLNTEAFF.

This chain connects TRBV7-2 to TRBJ1-4; D uncertain. V was cut by 5 bases and J by 1 base, with 11 bases left in between. The CDR3 contains 15 residues. From germline, CDR1 is SGHTA and CDR2 FQGNSA. The CDR3 nucleotides read TGTGCCAGCAGCCCCCGGACTGGAACTAATGAAAAACTGTTTTTT. This codes for CASSPRTGTNEKLFF. The full variable domain, rest sourced from reference TRBV7-2 and TRBJ1-4, is GAGVSQSPSNKVTEKGKDVELRCDPISGHTALYWYRQSLGQGLEFLIYFQGNSAPDKSGLPSDRFSAERTGGSVSTLTIQRTQQEDSAVYLCASSPRTGTNEKLFFGSGTQLSVL.

This clonotype was seen at least ten times. The chain uses TRBV20-1 and TRBJ2-1; possibly TRBD1 or TRBD2 for D (5 bases each). There are 15 residues in the CDR3. CDR1 and CDR2 (germline): DFQATT, SNEGSKA (reference sequence). V was clipped by 1 base and J by 6 bases, with 16 bases between them. The CDR3 DNA is TGCAGTGCTAGAGTCCCGATAGGGGAGCCCAATGAGCAGTTCTTC. Protein product: CSARVPIGEPNEQFF.

This clonotype appeared many times. The CDR3 DNA reads as TGTGCCAGCAGTTACTCGAAACCAGGGGGGATGAGGAATGAGCAGTTCTTC. Encoded protein: CASSYSKPGGMRNEQFF. The gene calls are TRBV6-2 or TRBV6-3 and TRBJ2-1; tentative D call: TRBD1 (7 bases). Germline V gene data show CDR1 as MNHEY and CDR2 as SVGEGT. Trimming left V 0 bases short and J 7 bases short, with 19 bases between. The CDR3 covers 17 residues.

This clonotype turned up a few times. V usage is TRBV20-1 and J usage is TRBJ2-7; 10 nucleotides align to TRBD1. The CDR3 loop spans 15 amino acids. Losses at the gene ends were 4 bases for V and 0 bases for J; bases not matched to a gene: 6. The V gene's germline CDR1 is DFQATT and CDR2 SNEGSKA (reference sequence). The CDR3 nucleotides read TGCAGTGCTAATCTGTGGACAGGGGGCTCCTACGAGCAGTACTTC. This gives the protein CSANLWTGGSYEQYF.

This chain uses TRBV7-2 with TRBJ2-3; the D gene is possibly TRBD2 (5 bases). The germline V and J ends were trimmed by 1 base and 7 bases, with 15 bases remaining between them. This CDR3 is built from 15 residues. Germline V lookup: CDR1 SGHTA, CDR2 FQGNSA. This chain's CDR3 is CASSLVRASIYTQYF. CDR3 coding DNA: TGTGCCAGCAGCTTAGTGCGGGCCAGTATTTATACGCAGTATTTT.

This clonotype was seen more than once but under ten times. The gene calls are TRBV29-1 and TRBJ2-1; D unclear. V dropped 6 bases and J dropped 4 bases, with 7 bases sitting between them. CDR3 size: 11 residues. Germline-derived CDR1 and CDR2 are SQVTM and ANQGSEA. CDR3 DNA sequence: TGCAGCGTGTCGGGTTACAATGAGCAGTTCTTC. Its translation: CSVSGYNEQFF.

This clonotype has ten or more counts. The chain carries TRBV20-1 and TRBJ1-1; D not resolved. CDR3 length: 11 amino acids. Germline CDR1 is DFQATT and CDR2 is SNEGSKA (reference sequence). The ends were cut back, 5 bases at V and 6 bases at J, with 10 bases in the middle. The CDR3: CSARRLPEAFF. The CDR3 DNA is TGCAGTGCTCGGAGGTTACCTGAAGCTTTCTTT.

This clonotype showed up many times. The chain recombines TRBV6-1 with TRBJ2-7; weak D call: TRBD1 (6 bases). V lost 4 bases and J lost 0, with 10 bases in between. Per germline, CDR1 MNHNS and CDR2 SASEGT. The CDR3 has 14 residues. CDR3 protein: CASSGQVYSYEQYF. DNA of the CDR3: TGTGCCAGCAGTGGACAGGTCTACTCCTACGAGCAGTACTTC.

This clonotype was recorded many times. V usage is TRBV6-5 and J usage is TRBJ2-7, with D hard to call. This CDR3 spans 14 amino acids. Germline CDR1 MNHEY, CDR2 SVGAGI. Trimming removed 2 bases at V and 1 base at J, with 9 bases between. In nucleotides, the CDR3 is TGTGCCAGCAGTTACGATAGGGAATCCTACGAGCAGTACTTC. Encoded protein: CASSYDRESYEQYF.

The chain couples TRBV9 to TRBJ2-3; 11 bases fit TRBD2. CDR3 length: 17 residues. Losses at the gene ends were 2 bases for V and 3 bases for J; bases not matched to a gene: 8. CDR1 is SGDLS and CDR2 is YYNGEE in the germline V gene. The CDR3 DNA reads as TGTGCCAGCAGCGTGTCTTTAGCGGGGGGGCAAACAGATACGCAGTATTTT. The encoded protein is CASSVSLAGGQTDTQYF.

This clonotype was observed many times. The chain has TRBV5-1 and TRBJ2-6, with 9 bases that match TRBD1. From germline, CDR1 is SGHRS and CDR2 YFSETQ. V lost 3 bases to trimming and J lost 2 bases; unmatched junction nucleotides: 6. CDR3 length: 17 residues. The DNA for the CDR3 is TGCGCCAGCAGCTCGGGACAGGGCGTAGCTGGGGCCAACGTCCTGACTTTC. Its protein product is CASSSGQGVAGANVLTF.

This clonotype was detected many times. The chain carries TRBV6-2 or TRBV6-3 and TRBJ2-3, with D possibly TRBD1 on 5 matching bases. The germline gives CDR1 MNHEY, CDR2 SVGEGT. The length of the CDR3 is 12 residues. V was cut by 7 bases and J by 2 bases, with 7 bases left in between. CDR3: CASKQATDTQYF. The CDR3 DNA sequence: TGTGCCAGCAAACAGGCCACAGATACGCAGTATTTT.